The clone carrying this TCR delta chain was seen a handful of times. As yet, its antigen is unknown. With a far larger clone one base away, a read error is the likely cause. Other nucleotide sequences from this sample produce the same CDR3. The data were obtained in a study of γδ T cells in repeated Plasmodium falciparum infection. Trimming took 3 bases from V and 2 from J; bases not matched to a gene: 21. The germline V gene has CDR1 TSWWSYY and CDR2 QGS. The CDR3 covers 22 residues. Each sorted gammadelta sample had TRG and TRD chains sequenced. TCRdb redid the clone calls on the multiplex PCR reads with CATT. The sample shows 85,000 to 100,000 delta-chain clones, over 0.75% of them seen only once. Gammadelta T cells were flow-sorted from PBMC into Vgamma9/Vdelta2+ and Vdelta2-negative populations for bulk analysis. Whole-study findings and limits: Many TCRgamma sequences overlapped between individuals in stable Vgamma9/Vdelta2+ repertoires. The Malian cohort came from a small rural village of predominantly one ethnic group.

This receptor was identified in a pool of human donors (malaria-infected and uninfected, not separated). The chain links TRDV1 to TRDJ1; TRDD3 matches 13 bases. TCRdb lists no J gene, so it was determined here by aligning the DNA to germline. The sequencing sample was made of gamma-delta T cells from blood. CDR3 in DNA: TGTGCTCTTGGGGACCGAAAACCCGTCCCGTACTGGGGGATACGGGTGACCGATAAACTCATCTTT. This sequence encodes CALGDRKPVPYWGIRVTDKLIF.